What follows are 7 T cell receptor beta chains derived from one specimen sequenced in a study of cytotoxic CD8 clonotypes in ibrutinib-treated CLL (dated by TCRdb to the early 2020s). What the time point label conveys for this sample: progressive disease on ibrutinib. Receptor amplification or capture employed the immunoSEQ multiplex PCR assay. The source is immuneACCESS, and TCRdb retained only in-frame sequences with V and J called. Part of the clones is not carried over; for the studies checked, unresolved V genes explain less than half of this, and the remainder is unexplained. This sample gives about 270,000 clones in total; 60% to 80% of them show up just once. Together, the top ten hold 5.6% of the sample. The input for sequencing was PBMCs, taken at disease progression, from a patient treated with ibrutinib. These receptors came from a human donor with chronic lymphocytic leukemia.

The sample holds a few counts of this clone. V and J are TRBV15 and TRBJ2-5; 7 bases fit TRBD1. The trim removed 0 bases at V and 1 base at J, leaving 2 bases unmatched. The CDR3 is 15 amino acids. CDR1 and CDR2 (germline): LNHNV, YYDKDF (reference sequence). The CDR3 reads CATSRDRGSQETQYF. CDR3 coding DNA: TGTGCCACCAGCAGAGACAGGGGGAGCCAAGAGACCCAGTACTTC.

The chain uses TRBV10-3 and TRBJ1-1, with D tentatively TRBD1 (5 bases). This CDR3 comprises 15 residues. Germline values: CDR1 ENHRY, CDR2 SYGVKD. V was clipped by 6 bases and J by 1 base, with 15 bases between them. The DNA of the CDR3 is TGTGCCATCAGCCACCAGGGTAGGGGGAACACTGAAGCTTTCTTT. Its translation is CAISHQGRGNTEAFF.

This chain joins TRBV10-2 and TRBJ2-6; 8 bases match TRBD1. With 0 bases clipped from V and 0 bases from J, the junction kept 1 base outside the gene matches. The CDR3 loop spans 17 amino acids. CDR1 and CDR2 from the germline V gene are WSHSY and SAAADI. Written as DNA, the CDR3 is TGCGCCAGCAGTGAGTCACAGGGGGTCTCTGGGGCCAACGTCCTGACTTTC. Translated: CASSESQGVSGANVLTF.

The V gene is TRBV25-1, the J gene TRBJ2-3, with 10 bases matching TRBD1. J gave up 2 bases and V 6 bases, and 5 bases lay outside the gene matches. Germline CDR1 and CDR2: MGHDK and SYGVNS. The CDR3 totals 15 residues. CDR3 bases: TGTGCCAGCAGAGACGACAGGGGGCTCACAGATACGCAGTATTTT. Translated: CASRDDRGLTDTQYF.

V is TRBV5-1 and J is TRBJ1-4; the D gene is possibly TRBD1 (6 bases). Germline CDR1 and CDR2: SGHRS and YFSETQ. This CDR3 is built from 16 residues. V lost 0 bases and J lost 0, with 9 bases in between. The CDR3 loop reads CASSLARQATNEKLFF. The CDR3 region has the DNA TGCGCCAGCAGCTTGGCCAGACAGGCAACTAATGAAAAACTGTTTTTT.

The chain couples TRBV13 to TRBJ2-2; no reliable D call. The germline CDR1 and CDR2 sequences are PRHDT and FYEKMQ (reference sequence). The CDR3 consists of 12 residues. V shed 1 base and J shed 7 bases, with 4 bases lying between them. The CDR3 sequence is CASSLEDGELFF. The CDR3 bases are TGTGCCAGCAGCTTAGAGGACGGGGAGCTGTTTTTT.

This rearrangement joins TRBV9 to TRBJ2-1; 15 nucleotides line up with TRBD2. The germline V gene has CDR1 SGDLS and CDR2 YYNGEE. The J segment lost 7 bases and the V segment lost 1 base, leaving 6 bases of the junction unmatched. The length of the CDR3 is 17 residues. The CDR3 is CASSVTWGTSGRNEQFF. The CDR3 coding sequence is TGTGCCAGCAGCGTAACGTGGGGGACTAGCGGGAGGAATGAGCAGTTCTTC.